A selection of T cell receptor beta chains follows, all from one sample in a study of identifying expanded T cells in peripheral blood. Only in-frame clones appear in the TCRdb table, and some are missing; sequencing was by immunoSEQ multiplex PCR. The table shows approximately 140,000 clones, with 75% to 90% occurring only once. The sample comprised blood. The receptors stem from a person between 18 and 70 years old in good health. Each CDR3 is given with its conserved first and last residue. The D gene is left open where the match is weak. Expanded clones get a size class; other rows say once, few or many, or leave the size out.

V: TRBV28
J: TRBJ2-7
D: NA
size: NA
CDR3: CASSDRQFYEQYF
DNA: TGTGCCAGCTCAGATCGGCAGTTCTACGAGCAGTACTTC

V: TRBV5-1
J: TRBJ2-2
D: NA
size: once
CDR3: CASSLRDHGELFF
DNA: TGCGCCAGCAGCTTGAGGGACCACGGGGAGCTGTTTTTT

V: TRBV7-2
J: TRBJ2-3
D: TRBD2
size: NA
CDR3: CASSQSTSGDTQYF
DNA: TGTGCCAGCAGCCAATCGACTAGCGGAGATACGCAGTATTTT

V: TRBV7-2
J: TRBJ1-2
D: NA
size: few
CDR3: CASSLDRNYYGYTF
DNA: TGTGCCAGCAGCTTAGACAGGAACTACTATGGCTACACCTTC

V: TRBV27
J: TRBJ2-3
D: TRBD1
size: NA
CDR3: CASTPALPGTGGDTQYF
DNA: TGTGCCAGCACCCCTGCCCTTCCCGGGACAGGAGGAGATACGCAGTATTTT

V: TRBV5-1
J: TRBJ2-1
D: NA
size: NA
CDR3: CASSFNRGREPNEQFF
DNA: TGCGCCAGCAGCTTTAACAGGGGGAGGGAACCCAATGAGCAGTTCTTC

V: TRBV7-2
J: TRBJ1-4
D: NA
size: few
CDR3: CASSLEGSDWDEKLFF
DNA: TGTGCCAGCAGCCTAGAGGGATCTGACTGGGATGAAAAACTGTTTTTT

V: TRBV28
J: TRBJ1-2
D: TRBD1
size: once
CDR3: CASRTGVPNYGYTF
DNA: TGTGCCAGCAGAACAGGGGTTCCAAACTATGGCTACACCTTC

V: TRBV6-6
J: TRBJ1-1
D: NA
size: NA
CDR3: CASSYRANTEAFF
DNA: TGTGCCAGCAGTTACAGGGCGAACACTGAAGCTTTCTTT

V: TRBV5-1
J: TRBJ2-2
D: TRBD2
size: NA
CDR3: CASSFSGSNTGELFF
DNA: TGCGCCAGCAGCTTTAGCGGGAGCAACACCGGGGAGCTGTTTTTT

V: TRBV7-2
J: TRBJ1-1
D: NA
size: NA
CDR3: CASSPPAGHQNTEAFF
DNA: TGTGCCAGCAGCCCCCCCGCGGGACACCAGAACACTGAAGCTTTCTTT

V: TRBV25-1
J: TRBJ2-7
D: NA
size: few
CDR3: CASGTSSYEQYF
DNA: TGTGCCAGCGGTACAAGCTCCTACGAGCAGTACTTC

V: TRBV27
J: TRBJ1-2
D: TRBD1
size: NA
CDR3: CASSPWTGNYGYTF
DNA: TGTGCCAGCAGTCCTTGGACAGGGAACTATGGCTACACCTTC

V: TRBV5-4
J: TRBJ1-1
D: NA
size: NA
CDR3: CASSSLGTEAFF
DNA: TGTGCCAGCAGCTCGTTGGGGACTGAAGCTTTCTTT

V: TRBV10-3
J: TRBJ1-2
D: NA
size: NA
CDR3: CAISSPTFPRHYTF
DNA: TGTGCCATCAGTTCCCCGACTTTTCCCCGGCACTACACCTTC

V: TRBV29-1
J: TRBJ1-2
D: NA
size: NA
CDR3: CSVPDSPTNYGYTF
DNA: TGCAGCGTTCCTGACAGTCCAACTAACTATGGCTACACCTTC

V: TRBV19
J: TRBJ1-5
D: NA
size: NA
CDR3: CASSISGSSSNQPQHF
DNA: TGTGCCAGTAGTATTAGTGGGAGTTCGAGCAATCAGCCCCAGCATTTT

V: TRBV28
J: TRBJ2-5
D: TRBD1
size: once
CDR3: CASSSLTPTGGEEETQYF
DNA: TGTGCCAGCAGTTCGCTGACCCCGACAGGGGGGGAAGAAGAGACCCAGTACTTC

V: TRBV30
J: TRBJ1-5
D: NA
size: NA
CDR3: CAWSGPGQPQHF
DNA: TGTGCCTGGAGCGGCCCAGGACAGCCCCAGCATTTT

V: TRBV7-3
J: TRBJ1-1
D: TRBD1
size: NA
CDR3: CASSQGVGSTEAFF
DNA: TGTGCCAGCAGCCAGGGGGTAGGAAGCACTGAAGCTTTCTTT

V: TRBV7-2
J: TRBJ2-1
D: TRBD1
size: NA
CDR3: CASSLDPGGYSYNEQFF
DNA: TGTGCCAGCAGCTTAGACCCAGGGGGATACTCCTACAATGAGCAGTTCTTC

V: TRBV18
J: TRBJ2-5
D: NA
size: NA
CDR3: CASSPSLETQYF
DNA: TGTGCCAGCTCACCATCTCTCGAGACCCAGTACTTC

V: TRBV5-8
J: TRBJ1-1
D: TRBD1
size: NA
CDR3: CASRKTGAGNTEAFF
DNA: TGTGCCAGCAGGAAGACAGGGGCGGGGAACACTGAAGCTTTCTTT

V: TRBV19
J: TRBJ2-7
D: TRBD1
size: once
CDR3: CASSEGGHEQYF
DNA: TGTGCCAGTAGTGAAGGGGGCCACGAGCAGTACTTC

V: TRBV10-3
J: TRBJ1-5
D: TRBD1
size: NA
CDR3: CAISPGQGAGLPNQPQHF
DNA: TGTGCCATCAGTCCGGGACAGGGGGCTGGATTACCTAATCAGCCCCAGCATTTT

V: TRBV6-5
J: TRBJ2-3
D: TRBD2
size: NA
CDR3: CASSYRAGASDTQYF
DNA: TGTGCCAGCAGTTATAGGGCGGGAGCCTCGGATACGCAGTATTTT

V: TRBV5-1
J: TRBJ1-2
D: NA
size: NA
CDR3: CASSHSDVYGYTF
DNA: TGCGCCAGCAGCCACAGCGATGTGTATGGCTACACCTTC

V: TRBV28
J: TRBJ1-2
D: NA
size: NA
CDR3: CASSDSYGYTF
DNA: TGTGCCAGCAGCGACAGCTATGGCTACACCTTC

V: TRBV19
J: TRBJ1-2
D: NA
size: NA
CDR3: CASSMTGPGGGYTF
DNA: TGTGCCAGTAGTATGACGGGACCGGGCGGGGGCTACACCTTC

V: TRBV6-4
J: TRBJ2-1
D: NA
size: NA
CDR3: CASSDLRGADSYNEQFF
DNA: TGTGCCAGCAGTGACCTAAGGGGGGCGGACTCCTACAATGAGCAGTTCTTC

V: TRBV4-2
J: TRBJ1-5
D: NA
size: NA
CDR3: CASSQDWDSNQPQHF
DNA: TGTGCCAGCAGCCAAGATTGGGACAGCAATCAGCCCCAGCATTTT

V: TRBV1
J: TRBJ1-2
D: NA
size: NA
CDR3: CTTPRGAGTF
DNA: TGCACCACCCCCCGTGGGGCGGGCACCTTC

V: TRBV9
J: TRBJ2-2
D: TRBD2
size: once
CDR3: CASSLSGTSATGELFF
DNA: TGTGCCAGCAGCCTCTCCGGGACTAGTGCCACCGGGGAGCTGTTTTTT

V: TRBV7-9
J: TRBJ2-7
D: TRBD1
size: once
CDR3: CASSLDAGQGNPEQYF
DNA: TGTGCCAGCAGCTTAGATGCGGGACAGGGCAATCCTGAGCAGTACTTC

V: TRBV6-5
J: TRBJ2-2
D: NA
size: NA
CDR3: CATSFSNTGELFF
DNA: TGTGCCACCTCATTCTCCAACACCGGGGAGCTGTTTTTT

V: TRBV7-7
J: TRBJ2-2
D: NA
size: NA
CDR3: CASSPDRNTGELFF
DNA: TGTGCCAGCAGCCCGGACAGGAACACCGGGGAGCTGTTTTTT

V: TRBV15
J: TRBJ1-2
D: NA
size: NA
CDR3: CATSVRRNYGYTF
DNA: TGTGCCACCAGCGTACGTAGGAACTATGGCTACACCTTC

V: TRBV7-9
J: TRBJ2-7
D: NA
size: few
CDR3: CASSLLGDEQYF
DNA: TGTGCCAGCAGCTTATTGGGGGACGAGCAGTACTTC

V: TRBV30
J: TRBJ1-6
D: NA
size: NA
CDR3: CAWSVPVPSYNSPLHF
DNA: TGTGCCTGGAGTGTACCGGTCCCTTCCTATAATTCACCCCTCCACTTT